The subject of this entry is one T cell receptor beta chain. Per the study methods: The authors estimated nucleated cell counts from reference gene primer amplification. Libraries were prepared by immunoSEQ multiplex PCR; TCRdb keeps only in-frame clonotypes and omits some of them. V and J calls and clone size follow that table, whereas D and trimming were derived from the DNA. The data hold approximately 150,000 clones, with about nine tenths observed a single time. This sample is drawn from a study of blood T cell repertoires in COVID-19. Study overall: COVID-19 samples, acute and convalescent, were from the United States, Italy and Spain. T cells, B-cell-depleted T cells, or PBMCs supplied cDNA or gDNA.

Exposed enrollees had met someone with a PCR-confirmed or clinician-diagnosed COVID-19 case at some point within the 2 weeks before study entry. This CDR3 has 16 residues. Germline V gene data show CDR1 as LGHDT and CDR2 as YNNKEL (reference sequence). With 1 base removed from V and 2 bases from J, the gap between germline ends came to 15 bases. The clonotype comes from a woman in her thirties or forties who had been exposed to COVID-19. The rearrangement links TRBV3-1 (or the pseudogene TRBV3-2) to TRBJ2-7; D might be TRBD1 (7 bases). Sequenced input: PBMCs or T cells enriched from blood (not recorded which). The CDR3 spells CASSQGSQGGPYEQYF. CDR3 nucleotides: TGTGCCAGCAGCCAAGGGAGCCAGGGGGGCCCCTACGAGCAGTACTTC.